This is a list of T cell receptor beta chains from one sample in a study of cytomegalovirus exposure and HLA in healthy donors. Only in-frame clones appear in the TCRdb table, and some are missing; sequencing was by immunoSEQ multiplex PCR. The data contain approximately 200,000 clones, about four fifths of them singletons. Sequencing was carried out using PBMCs. The receptors were gathered from a boy aged 2 to 10 in good health and CMV-seronegative. The CDR3 runs from the conserved cysteine through the conserved F or W. D genes are given only for firm matches. The listing skips clone size in some rows; elsewhere it reads once, few, many or a size class.

>NA|TRBV6-4|TRBJ2-2|NA
CAPNRLVVGELFF
TGTGCCCCGAATAGGCTAGTGGTCGGGGAGCTGTTTTTT
>NA|TRBV5-1|TRBJ2-7|TRBD1
CASSIGQASYEQYF
TGCGCCAGTAGCATCGGACAGGCCTCCTACGAGCAGTACTTC
>NA|TRBV11-1|TRBJ2-5|TRBD2
CASSGGGETQYF
TGTGCCAGCAGCGGCGGGGGAGAGACCCAGTACTTC
>NA|TRBV7-2|TRBJ2-3|TRBD2
CASSLKSGGGITDTQYF
TGTGCCAGCAGCTTAAAGTCTGGCGGGGGTATCACAGATACGCAGTATTTT
>NA|TRBV18|TRBJ1-1|TRBD1
CASSPSRDRGNTEAFF
TGTGCCAGCTCACCGTCCCGGGACAGGGGGAACACTGAAGCTTTCTTT
>NA|TRBV30|TRBJ2-7|TRBD2
CAWNHGSGGLGQYF
TGTGCCTGGAACCATGGCAGCGGGGGGCTTGGGCAGTACTTC
>NA|TRBV19|TRBJ1-5|TRBD1
CASSTDRGGQPQHF
TGTGCCAGTAGTACCGACAGGGGGGGACAGCCCCAGCATTTT
>NA|TRBV19|TRBJ2-7|NA
CASSEAYNGEQYF
TGTGCCAGTAGTGAAGCCTATAACGGGGAGCAGTACTTC
>few|TRBV5-5|TRBJ2-3|NA
CASSVDSWTDTQYF
TGTGCCAGCAGCGTGGACAGTTGGACAGATACGCAGTATTTT
>NA|TRBV21-1|TRBJ2-7|NA
CASSRTSDRVTYEQYF
TGTGCCAGCAGCAGAACGTCGGACAGGGTGACCTACGAGCAGTACTTC
>NA|TRBV6-5|TRBJ1-3|TRBD1
CASSNNRGSGNTIYF
TGTGCCAGCAGTAACAACAGGGGGTCTGGAAACACCATATATTTT
>NA|TRBV11-2|TRBJ2-2|TRBD2
CASSLAGDTGELFF
TGTGCCAGCAGCTTGGCGGGAGACACCGGGGAGCTGTTTTTT
>NA|TRBV7-2|TRBJ1-1|TRBD1
CASSRDREAEAFF
TGTGCCAGCAGCCGGGACAGGGAGGCTGAAGCTTTCTTT
>NA|TRBV5-3|TRBJ1-1|TRBD1
CARSLDRGGTEAFF
TGTGCCAGAAGCCTCGACAGGGGTGGCACTGAAGCTTTCTTT
>NA|TRBV6-1|TRBJ1-4|NA
CASSEIGGNEKLFF
TGTGCCAGCAGTGAGATAGGGGGTAATGAAAAACTGTTTTTT
>NA|TRBV19|TRBJ1-6|TRBD1
CASKGASYNSPLHF
TGTGCCAGTAAGGGGGCCTCCTATAATTCACCCCTCCACTTT
>NA|TRBV6-5|TRBJ1-5|NA
CASSYDRNQPQHF
TGTGCCAGCAGTTACGATCGGAATCAGCCCCAGCATTTT
>NA|TRBV5-4|TRBJ1-2|NA
CASSLQGTNYGYTF
TGTGCCAGCAGCTTGCAGGGGACTAACTATGGCTACACCTTC
>once|TRBV6-5|TRBJ1-1|NA
CASSYSGGVAEAFF
TGTGCCAGCAGTTACTCGGGAGGGGTGGCTGAAGCTTTCTTT
>NA|TRBV5-1|TRBJ2-1|NA
CASSSDTSLNEQFF
TGCGCCAGCAGCTCTGATACTAGCTTAAATGAGCAGTTCTTC
>NA|TRBV7-9|TRBJ2-1|TRBD2
CASSLRGAYNEQFF
TGTGCCAGCAGCTTGCGGGGGGCCTACAATGAGCAGTTCTTC
>NA|TRBV7-2|TRBJ2-4|TRBD2
CASSFGLAGPAKNIQYF
TGTGCCAGCAGCTTCGGACTAGCGGGGCCAGCCAAAAACATTCAGTACTTC
>NA|TRBV28|TRBJ1-1|NA
CASIKAGGSEAFF
TGTGCCAGCATAAAAGCCGGAGGGTCTGAAGCTTTCTTT
>NA|TRBV6-5|TRBJ1-3|NA
CASRPQPVSGNTIYF
TGTGCCAGCAGACCACAACCCGTATCTGGAAACACCATATATTTT
>NA|TRBV4-3|TRBJ2-6|NA
CASSQETAIGGANVLTF
TGCGCCAGCAGCCAAGAGACCGCCATCGGGGGGGCCAACGTCCTGACTTTC
>few|TRBV4-2|TRBJ2-7|TRBD1
CASSQGARGLFEQYF
TGTGCCAGCAGCCAAGGGGCCAGGGGGCTGTTCGAGCAGTACTTC
>few|TRBV6-1|TRBJ2-5|TRBD1
CASSTFRQGRETQYF
TGTGCCAGCAGTACTTTTCGACAGGGAAGGGAGACCCAGTACTTC
>NA|TRBV6-6|TRBJ1-2|TRBD1
CASSYSTGRYGYTF
TGTGCCAGCAGTTACTCGACAGGGCGCTATGGCTACACCTTC
>NA|TRBV5-1|TRBJ2-1|TRBD2
CASSQLAGVNNEQFF
TGCGCCAGCAGCCAACTAGCGGGGGTGAACAATGAGCAGTTCTTC
>NA|TRBV12-5|TRBJ2-2|TRBD1
CASGLGTGGPGELFF
TGTGCTAGTGGTTTGGGGACAGGGGGTCCCGGGGAGCTGTTTTTT
>NA|TRBV2|TRBJ2-2|NA
CASSFRGKAGELFF
TGTGCCAGCAGCTTTAGGGGAAAAGCCGGGGAGCTGTTTTTT
>NA|TRBV7-2|TRBJ2-5|TRBD1
CASSPTGGVQETQYF
TGTGCCAGCAGCCCAACAGGGGGTGTTCAGGAGACCCAGTACTTC
>NA|TRBV5-6|TRBJ2-7|NA
CASRRGGHEQYF
TGTGCCAGCAGAAGGGGGGGGCACGAGCAGTACTTC
>once|TRBV7-8|TRBJ2-1|NA
CASSPERNNEQFF
TGTGCCAGCAGCCCAGAGAGGAACAATGAGCAGTTCTTC
>once|TRBV7-9|TRBJ2-3|NA
CASSLVWGRGGTDTQYF
TGTGCCAGCAGCTTGGTATGGGGCAGGGGAGGCACAGATACGCAGTATTTT
>few|TRBV5-6|TRBJ2-3|NA
CASSLAKVIANTDTQYF
TGTGCCAGCAGCTTGGCTAAGGTGATAGCTAACACAGATACGCAGTATTTT
>NA|TRBV7-2|TRBJ1-2|TRBD1
CASSKPGQTRGTVTF
TGTGCCAGCAGCAAACCGGGACAGACTAGAGGGACGGTCACCTTC
>NA|TRBV7-2|TRBJ2-3|NA
CASSSNSVLSTDTQYF
TGTGCCAGCAGCTCCAATAGCGTTTTGAGCACAGATACGCAGTATTTT
>NA|TRBV29-1|TRBJ1-2|NA
CSVERWSGYTF
TGCAGCGTTGAACGGTGGTCTGGCTACACCTTC
>few|TRBV29-1|TRBJ2-6|TRBD1
CSVGQVPGGANVLTF
TGCAGCGTGGGACAGGTCCCAGGGGGGGCCAACGTCCTGACTTTC
>NA|TRBV4-3|TRBJ2-1|TRBD2
CASSPYVLLAGAYNEQFF
TGCGCCAGCAGCCCCTATGTTTTGCTAGCGGGGGCCTACAATGAGCAGTTCTTC
>NA|TRBV15|TRBJ2-7|NA
CATSRDLVAGSYEQYF
TGTGCCACCAGCAGAGATTTAGTGGCAGGTAGCTACGAGCAGTACTTC
>NA|TRBV19|TRBJ1-1|NA
CASSFLTGGYTEAFF
TGTGCCAGTAGTTTTTTGACCGGGGGGTACACTGAAGCTTTCTTT
>few|TRBV11-2|TRBJ1-3|NA
CASSFRTATSGNTIYF
TGTGCCAGCAGTTTTAGGACAGCCACGAGTGGAAACACCATATATTTT
>NA|TRBV7-2|TRBJ2-4|NA
CASSLGFEAIQYF
TGTGCCAGCAGCTTAGGCTTCGAGGCCATTCAGTACTTC
>NA|TRBV6-1|TRBJ2-7|TRBD1
CASIQRQGDYEQYF
TGTGCCAGCATCCAAAGACAGGGGGATTACGAGCAGTACTTC
>NA|TRBV7-9|TRBJ2-7|NA
CASSLGRGEQYF
TGTGCCAGCAGCTTGGGTCGGGGAGAGCAGTACTTC
>NA|TRBV7-2|TRBJ2-7|TRBD2
CASSLMGLAGDEQYF
TGTGCCAGCAGCTTAATGGGACTAGCGGGTGACGAGCAGTACTTC
>NA|TRBV15|TRBJ2-5|TRBD2
CATEEERGVTWAQYF
TGTGCCACCGAGGAGGAGCGGGGGGTTACTTGGGCCCAGTACTTC
>few|TRBV6-1|TRBJ1-5|NA
CASSEIRGYSNQPQHF
TGTGCCAGCAGTGAGATCAGGGGCTATAGCAATCAGCCCCAGCATTTT
>NA|TRBV21-1|TRBJ1-1|NA
CASSKWTGGITEAFF
TGTGCCAGCAGCAAATGGACAGGGGGAATCACTGAAGCTTTCTTT
>NA|TRBV18|TRBJ2-3|TRBD2
CASSPASGGPPDTQYF
TGTGCCAGCTCACCAGCCAGCGGGGGGCCTCCAGATACGCAGTATTTT
>NA|TRBV25-1|TRBJ2-3|TRBD2
CASSDPGGADTQYF
TGTGCCAGCAGTGATCCCGGGGGGGCAGATACGCAGTATTTT
>NA|TRBV21-1|TRBJ2-3|NA
CASSKNETGSTDTQYF
TGTGCCAGCAGCAAAAACGAGACGGGGAGCACAGATACGCAGTATTTT